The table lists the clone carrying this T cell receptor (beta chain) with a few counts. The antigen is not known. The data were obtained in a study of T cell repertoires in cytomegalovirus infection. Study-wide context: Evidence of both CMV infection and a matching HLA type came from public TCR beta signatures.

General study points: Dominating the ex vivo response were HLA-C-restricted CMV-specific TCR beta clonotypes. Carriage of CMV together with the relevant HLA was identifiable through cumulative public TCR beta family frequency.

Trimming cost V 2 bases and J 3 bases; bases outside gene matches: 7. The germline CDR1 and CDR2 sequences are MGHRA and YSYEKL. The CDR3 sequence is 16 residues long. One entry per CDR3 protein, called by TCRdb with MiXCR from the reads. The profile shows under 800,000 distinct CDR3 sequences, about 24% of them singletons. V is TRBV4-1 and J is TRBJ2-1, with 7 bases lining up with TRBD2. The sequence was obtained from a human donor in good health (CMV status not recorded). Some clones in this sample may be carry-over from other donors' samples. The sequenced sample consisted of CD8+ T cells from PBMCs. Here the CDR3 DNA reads TGCGCCAGCAGCCAAAGAACTAGCGAATACTACAATGAGCAGTTCTTC. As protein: CASSQRTSEYYNEQFF.